This TCR beta chain was recorded in a study of blood T cell repertoires in COVID-19. Study-wide context: Samples representing acute and convalescent COVID-19 were sourced from the United States, Italy and Spain.

The CDR3 loop spans 15 amino acids. Per germline, CDR1 LNHDA and CDR2 SQIVND (reference sequence). Trimming took off 6 bases at V and 10 bases at J, with 19 bases between the two ends. Clones were sequenced by immunoSEQ multiplex PCR, and TCRdb holds only the in-frame ones, with some missing. The sample lists fewer than 250,000 clones; around 83% were seen once. The origin of this receptor is a man in his fifties with active or convalescent COVID-19. Sequenced: peripheral blood. J is TRBJ1-6 and V is TRBV19, with D hard to call. As DNA, the CDR3 is TGTGCCAGTAGCCACCTCGGGGAGGGAGGCTCACCCCTCCACTTT. Translated: CASSHLGEGGSPLHF.